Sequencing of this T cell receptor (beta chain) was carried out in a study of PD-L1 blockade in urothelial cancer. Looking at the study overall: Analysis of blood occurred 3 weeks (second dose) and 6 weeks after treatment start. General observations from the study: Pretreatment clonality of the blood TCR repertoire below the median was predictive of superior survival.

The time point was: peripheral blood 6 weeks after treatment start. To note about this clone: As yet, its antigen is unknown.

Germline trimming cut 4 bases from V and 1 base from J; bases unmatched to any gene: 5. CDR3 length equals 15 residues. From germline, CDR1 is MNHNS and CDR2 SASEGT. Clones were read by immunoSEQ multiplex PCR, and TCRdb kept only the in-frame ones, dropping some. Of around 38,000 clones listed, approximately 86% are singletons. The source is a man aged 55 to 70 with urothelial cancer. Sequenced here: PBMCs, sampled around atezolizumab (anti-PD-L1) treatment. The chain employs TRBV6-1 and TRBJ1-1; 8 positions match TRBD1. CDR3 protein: CASSGAGQGNTEAFF. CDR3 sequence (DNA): TGTGCCAGCAGTGGGGCCGGACAGGGGAACACTGAAGCTTTCTTT.